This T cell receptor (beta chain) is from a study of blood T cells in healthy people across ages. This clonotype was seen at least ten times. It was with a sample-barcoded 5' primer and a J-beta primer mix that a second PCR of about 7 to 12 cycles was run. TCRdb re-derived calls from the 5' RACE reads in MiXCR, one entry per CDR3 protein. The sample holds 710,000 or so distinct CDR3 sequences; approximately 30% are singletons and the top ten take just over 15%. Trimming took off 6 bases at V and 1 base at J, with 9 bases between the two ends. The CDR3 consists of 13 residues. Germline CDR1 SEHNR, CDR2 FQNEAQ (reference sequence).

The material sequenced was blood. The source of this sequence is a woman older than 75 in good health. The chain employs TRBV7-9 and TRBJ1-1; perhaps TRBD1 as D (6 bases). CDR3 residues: CASRTTGNTEAFF. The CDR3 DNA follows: TGTGCCAGCAGGACGACAGGGAACACTGAAGCTTTCTTT.